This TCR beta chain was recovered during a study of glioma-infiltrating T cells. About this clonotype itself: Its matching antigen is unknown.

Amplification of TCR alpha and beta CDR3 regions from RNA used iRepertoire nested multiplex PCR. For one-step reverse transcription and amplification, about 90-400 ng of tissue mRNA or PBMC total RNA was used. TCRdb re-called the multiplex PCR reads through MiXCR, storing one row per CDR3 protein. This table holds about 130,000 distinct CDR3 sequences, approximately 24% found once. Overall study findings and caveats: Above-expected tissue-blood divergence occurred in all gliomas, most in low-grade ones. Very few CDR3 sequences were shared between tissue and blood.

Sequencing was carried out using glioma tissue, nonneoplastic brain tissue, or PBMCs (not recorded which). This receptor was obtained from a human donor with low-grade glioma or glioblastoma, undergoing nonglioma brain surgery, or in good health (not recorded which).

CDR3 protein: CASSVEGTDTQYF. Written as DNA, the CDR3 is TGTGCCAGCAGCGTCGAAGGCACAGATACGCAGTATTTT. This rearrangement joins TRBV5-6 to TRBJ2-3; no clear D gene. Per the germline V gene, CDR1 is SGHDT and CDR2 is YYEEEE. This CDR3 is 13 amino acids long. The germline V and J ends were trimmed by 4 bases and 1 base, with 7 bases remaining between them.